This T cell receptor (beta chain) was profiled in a study of PD-L1 blockade in urothelial cancer. The CDR3 covers 16 residues. The germline V gene encodes CDR1 SGHTA and CDR2 FQGTGA. Germline trimming cut 5 bases from V and 5 bases from J; bases unmatched to any gene: 9. The method was immunoSEQ multiplex PCR; TCRdb's version includes in-frame clones alone and lacks a portion of them. The sample shows about 36,000 clones, approximately 88% of them seen only once. Noted time point: peripheral blood 6 weeks after treatment start. Material: PBMCs, obtained around atezolizumab (anti-PD-L1) treatment. The sequence was collected from a man aged 40-49 years with urothelial cancer. The chain combines TRBV7-3 with TRBJ2-3; 11 nucleotides agree with TRBD2. CDR3 loop: CASSPGGSGRVDTQYF. CDR3 DNA: TGTGCCAGCAGCCCCGGTGGTAGCGGGAGGGTAGATACGCAGTATTTT.